This entry lists 30 T cell receptor beta chains sequenced from one sample in a study of Graves' ophthalmopathy and Graves' hyperthyroidism. Amplified TCR beta CDR3 regions were obtained using RNA transcripts as template. First-round RT-PCR relied on HTBI primers, and a second-round multiplex PCR came next. TCRdb analysed the multiplex PCR reads with MiXCR anew, one entry per CDR3 protein. Altogether roughly 480,000 distinct CDR3 sequences are present, about an eighth being singletons, with the ten largest covering 9.8%. Material: blood. The receptors were sampled from a woman in her 30s with Graves' ophthalmopathy.

The chain recombines TRBV30 with TRBJ1-1; D gene unclear. CDR3 length: 13 residues. Between the trimmed V and J ends, which lost 0 bases and 3 bases, there was a span of 8 bases. Germline V gives CDR1 GTSNPN, CDR2 SVGIG (reference sequence). The CDR3 nucleotides read TGTGCCTGGAGTGTACGGTCTGACACTGAAGCTTTCTTT. It is translated as CAWSVRSDTEAFF.

This clonotype showed up many times. This CDR3 is CASTGGVWWQRNTEAFF. In DNA form, the CDR3 reads TGTGCCAGCACTGGGGGGGTATGGTGGCAGCGGAACACTGAAGCTTTCTTT. The genes are TRBV11-1 and TRBJ1-1, with D possibly being TRBD1 (5 bases). Germline V CDR1 and CDR2: SGHAT, FQDESV (reference sequence). Trimming shortened V by 7 bases and J by 1 base, and 22 bases separated the two germline ends. The CDR3 is 17 amino acids.

CDR3 DNA: TGTGCCAGCAGTGATCAGACGTTCTATAATTCACCCCTCCACTTT. Translation gives CASSDQTFYNSPLHF. The rearrangement links TRBV6-1 to TRBJ1-6; D unresolved. The germline V gene encodes CDR1 MNHNS and CDR2 SASEGT. Between the trimmed V and J ends, which lost 3 bases and 3 bases, there was a span of 9 bases. This CDR3 comprises 15 residues.

Ten or more counts support this clonotype. This chain connects TRBV30 to TRBJ1-3; 8 positions agree with TRBD1. Germline lookup yields CDR1 GTSNPN and CDR2 SVGIG (reference sequence). The CDR3 has 14 residues. The V and J ends lost 2 bases and 5 bases, in that order; junction bases with no gene match: 5. The CDR3 loop reads CAWSPPGGRNTIYF. The DNA for the CDR3 is TGTGCCTGGAGTCCTCCAGGGGGCAGAAACACCATATATTTT.

This clonotype was seen at least ten times. The V and J genes are TRBV24-1 and TRBJ2-2, with a possible D match to TRBD1 (5 bases). The CDR3 sequence is 13 residues long. CDR1 and CDR2 (germline): KGHDR, SFDVKD. The V gene lost 9 bases and the J gene lost 5 bases, with 12 bases spanning the gap. The CDR3 sequence is CATSRVGTGELFF. The CDR3 DNA reads as TGTGCCACCTCCAGGGTAGGGACCGGGGAGCTGTTTTTT.

As concerns this clonotype: A read error may account for a junction end that differs from germline. The V and J genes are TRBV5-5 and TRBJ1-2; no reliable D call. CDR3 length equals 14 residues. The germline V gene has CDR1 SGHKS and CDR2 YYEKEE (reference sequence). The CDR3 protein is CASSLPQKDYGYTF. CDR3 nucleotides: TGCGCCAGCAGCCTCCCCCAGAAAGACTATGGCTACACCTTC.

Ten or more counts support this clonotype. This chain connects TRBV7-9 to TRBJ1-1, with TRBD1 identical over 8 bases. V shed 9 bases and J 1 base; nucleotides not matched to a gene: 7. Germline V lookup: CDR1 SEHNR, CDR2 FQNEAQ (reference sequence). CDR3 length equals 14 residues. The CDR3 region is CASSPGQGNTEAFF. As DNA, the CDR3 is TGTGCCAGTAGTCCTGGACAGGGGAACACTGAAGCTTTCTTT.

This clonotype has ten or more counts. J is TRBJ1-6 and V is TRBV6-1, with TRBD1 matching over 7 bases. This CDR3 is 15 amino acids long. V was clipped by 6 bases and J by 9 bases; unmatched bases: 11. Germline V gene lookup returns CDR1 MNHNS and CDR2 SASEGT. The CDR3, as DNA: TGTGCCAGCAGCCCGGGGACAGCCACTGGTTCACCCCTCCACTTT. Amino acids: CASSPGTATGSPLHF.

This clonotype was seen repeatedly, ten times or more. The rearrangement links TRBV30 to TRBJ1-5, with D perhaps TRBD1 (6 bases). The CDR3 consists of 13 residues. V was pared by 0 bases and J by 7 bases, with 10 bases between. CDR1 is GTSNPN and CDR2 is SVGIG in the germline V gene (reference sequence). CDR3 bases: TGTGCCTGGAGTGTAGTCGGGGGCCAGCCCCAGCATTTT. This sequence encodes CAWSVVGGQPQHF.

There are many counts of this clonotype. The chain combines TRBV6-4 with TRBJ2-6; TRBD2 matches at 8 bases. The CDR3 extends over 17 amino acids. Germline assignment: CDR1 MRHNA and CDR2 SNTAGT. V shed 5 bases and J 0 bases; nucleotides not matched to a gene: 6. This chain's CDR3 is CASSPLAEPSGANVLTF. The CDR3 bases are TGTGCCAGCAGTCCACTAGCGGAACCCTCTGGGGCCAACGTCCTGACTTTC.

This clonotype was observed many times. The gene calls are TRBV25-1 and TRBJ1-1, with D possibly TRBD1 on 5 matching bases. This CDR3 has 14 residues. The V end lost 7 bases, the J end lost 4 bases, and 16 bases lay between the germline ends. Per the germline V gene, CDR1 is MGHDK and CDR2 is SYGVNS. The CDR3 sequence: CASIGFGRGTEAFF. The CDR3 bases are TGTGCCAGCATTGGTTTCGGGAGGGGCACTGAAGCTTTCTTT.

The chain uses TRBV7-8 and TRBJ2-2, with a possible D match to TRBD2 (6 bases). The germline V gene has CDR1 SGHVS and CDR2 FQNEAQ. Trimming left V 6 bases short and J 6 bases short, with 11 bases between. The CDR3 length is 13 residues. The DNA for the CDR3 is TGTGCCAGCAGTCTGACTAGATCCGGGGAGCTGTTTTTT. Protein product: CASSLTRSGELFF.

This clonotype was picked up many times. V and J are TRBV27 and TRBJ1-6; tentatively, D is TRBD1 (5 bases). Trimming cost V 5 bases and J 5 bases, with 13 bases left between them. The CDR3 runs to 15 residues. Germline V gene lookup returns CDR1 MNHEY and CDR2 SMNVEV (reference sequence). CDR3 sequence (DNA): TGTGCCAGCAGTCGTGCTTGGGGGAATAATTCACCCCTCCACTTT. Encoded protein: CASSRAWGNNSPLHF.

The table lists this clonotype with many counts. The chain is built from TRBV6-1 and TRBJ1-3; TRBD1 matches at 7 bases. V gave up 6 bases and J gave up 4 bases; unmatched junction bases: 6. The germline CDR1 and CDR2 sequences are MNHNS and SASEGT. The CDR3 is 14 amino acids. The CDR3 DNA reads as TGTGCCAGCAGCTCGACAGGGTCAGGAAACACCATATATTTT. This sequence encodes CASSSTGSGNTIYF.

In its sample, this clonotype was seen many times. The genes are TRBV24-1 and TRBJ2-7; TRBD1 agrees at 8 bases. The germline gives CDR1 KGHDR, CDR2 SFDVKD. V lost 4 bases, J lost 0 bases, and 10 bases stayed unmatched. This CDR3 contains 17 residues. CDR3 sequence: CATSEDDRGISSYEQYF. The CDR3 DNA sequence: TGTGCCACCAGTGAGGACGACAGGGGAATCAGCTCCTACGAGCAGTACTTC.

This clonotype was observed at least ten times. The rearrangement joins TRBV28 to TRBJ1-5; 8 nucleotides match TRBD1. The CDR3 is 18 residues long. CDR1 MDHEN and CDR2 SYDVKM come from the germline V gene. Germline trimming cut 4 bases from V and 0 bases from J; bases unmatched to any gene: 11. The CDR3 DNA follows: TGTGCCAGCAGTTCACCGGGACAGGCCCGTTATAGCAATCAGCCCCAGCATTTT. Protein product: CASSSPGQARYSNQPQHF. Filled out from reference TRBV28 and TRBJ1-5, the complete variable domain reads DVKVTQSSRYLVKRTGEKVFLECVQDMDHENMFWYRQDPGLGLRLIYFSYDVKMKEKGDIPEGYSVSREKKERFSLILESASTNQTSMYLCASSSPGQARYSNQPQHFGDGTRLSIL.

V is TRBV6-2 or TRBV6-3 and J is TRBJ2-1; D unclear. Trimming removed 2 bases from V and 6 bases from J, with 8 bases in between. Germline CDR1 MNHEY, CDR2 SVGEGT. The CDR3 runs to 13 residues. The CDR3 DNA is TGTGCCAGCAGTTACCCCAGTGTCAATGAGCAGTTCTTC. It is translated as CASSYPSVNEQFF.

A note on this clonotype: Being one base from a much bigger clone, this may be a read error. The chain couples TRBV24-1 to TRBJ2-5; 8 bases map to TRBD1. The CDR3 covers 17 residues. Per the germline V gene, CDR1 is KGHDR and CDR2 is SFDVKD. The CDR3 bases are TGTGCCACCAGCTCCTCTAGGGGCAGGGGGCGCGGAGAGACCAAGTACTTC. Its protein product is CATSSSRGRGRGETKYF.

This clonotype has at least ten counts. This rearrangement joins TRBV28 to TRBJ1-2, with D unclear. The CDR3 totals 14 residues. The germline V gene has CDR1 MDHEN and CDR2 SYDVKM. V lost 2 bases, J lost 4 bases, and 11 bases lay in between. Written as DNA, the CDR3 is TGTGCCAGCAGTTTAGGATCGGACGCCTATGGCTACACCTTC. This encodes CASSLGSDAYGYTF.

In its sample, this clonotype was seen many times. V gene TRBV20-1 combines with J gene TRBJ1-1, with D unresolved. Trimming removed 3 bases from V and 6 bases from J, with 17 bases in between. CDR1 is DFQATT and CDR2 is SNEGSKA in the germline V gene (reference sequence). The CDR3 length is 14 residues. CDR3 nucleotides: TGCAGTGCTAGTTCGATGGTTCTAGCCGCTGAAGCTTTCTTT. This sequence encodes CSASSMVLAAEAFF.

The chain is built from TRBV12-3 or TRBV12-4 and TRBJ2-7; 7 bases match TRBD1. The CDR3 totals 13 residues. CDR3 in amino acids: CASSHRGYYELYV. As DNA, the CDR3 is TGTGCCAGCAGCCACAGGGGCTACTACGAGCTGTACGTC.

DNA of the CDR3: TGTGCCAGCAGTATTACGGACACAGGGGAAGAGATTAACTATGGCTACACCTTC. Translation: CASSITDTGEEINYGYTF. The rearrangement joins TRBV12-3 or TRBV12-4 to TRBJ1-2, with 7 bases matching TRBD1. The CDR3 contains 18 residues. The J segment lost 1 base and the V segment lost 5 bases, leaving 16 bases of the junction unmatched.

In this sample, this clonotype turned up many times. The genes are TRBV12-3 or TRBV12-4 and TRBJ2-2; tentative D call: TRBD2 (5 bases). This CDR3 region has 14 residues. The V and J ends lost 6 bases and 9 bases respectively, with 17 bases between them. CDR3 amino acids: CASRQTNRARELFF. The CDR3 DNA sequence: TGTGCCAGCAGACAGACTAATCGAGCCAGGGAGCTGTTTTTT.

The gene calls are TRBV10-3 and TRBJ2-3; TRBD2 matches 14 bases. The CDR3 sequence is 21 residues long. CDR1 is ENHRY and CDR2 is SYGVKD in the germline V gene. Germline trimming cut 6 bases from V and 5 bases from J; bases unmatched to any gene: 22. CDR3: CAIRGQGKQTSGRAGVDTQYF. CDR3 coding DNA: TGTGCCATCAGGGGACAGGGGAAACAGACTAGCGGGAGGGCCGGGGTAGATACGCAGTATTTT.

The sample holds many counts of this clonotype. The genes are TRBV9 and TRBJ2-7, with TRBD2 as a possible D gene (5 bases). V lost 2 bases to trimming and J lost 3 bases, with 9 bases between them. Germline-derived CDR1 and CDR2 are SGDLS and YYNGEE. CDR3 length: 13 amino acids. The chain's CDR3 is CASSVGLDYEQYF. The CDR3, as DNA: TGTGCCAGCAGCGTTGGACTGGACTACGAGCAGTACTTC. Full variable domain (rest looked up from reference TRBV9 and TRBJ2-7): DSGVTQTPKHLITATGQRVTLRCSPRSGDLSVYWYQQSLDQGLQFLIQYYNGEERAKGNILERFSAQQFPDLHSELNLSSLELGDSALYFCASSVGLDYEQYFGPGTRLTVT.

The sample holds a few counts of this clonotype. The genes are TRBV28 and TRBJ2-2; 10 positions match TRBD2. CDR1 MDHEN and CDR2 SYDVKM come from the germline V gene. Trimming cost V 3 bases and J 5 bases; bases outside gene matches: 15. The CDR3 covers 19 residues. CDR3: CASSFRPSGRAGGTGELFF. DNA for the CDR3: TGTGCCAGCAGTTTTCGTCCCAGCGGGAGGGCAGGTGGGACCGGGGAGCTGTTTTTT.

This clonotype has more than one count but fewer than ten. This rearrangement joins TRBV19 to TRBJ1-5; 12 nucleotides align to TRBD1. The CDR3 loop spans 15 amino acids. The ends lost 5 bases at V and 5 bases at J; junction bases unmatched: 4. In germline, CDR1 is LNHDA, CDR2 SQIVND (reference sequence). CDR3 sequence: CASSSGTGGHQPQHF. The CDR3 bases are TGTGCCAGTAGTTCCGGGACAGGGGGCCATCAGCCCCAGCATTTT. The whole variable domain, remainder taken from reference TRBV19 and TRBJ1-5, is DGGITQSPKYLFRKEGQNVTLSCEQNLNHDAMYWYRQDPGQGLRLIYYSQIVNDFQKGDIAEGYSVSREKKESFPLTVTSAQKNPTAFYLCASSSGTGGHQPQHFGDGTRLSIL.

In this sample, this clonotype turned up a few times. The rearrangement joins TRBV4-1 to TRBJ1-3; D gene uncertain. V dropped 0 bases and J dropped 3 bases, with 3 bases sitting between them. The CDR3 is 13 amino acids. CDR1 MGHRA and CDR2 YSYEKL come from the germline V gene. The chain's CDR3 is CASSQDIGNTIYF. CDR3 DNA sequence: TGCGCCAGCAGCCAAGACATTGGAAACACCATATATTTT.

This clonotype was observed many times. This chain connects TRBV24-1 to TRBJ2-5; either TRBD1 or TRBD2 may supply D (5 bases each). Germline lookup yields CDR1 KGHDR and CDR2 SFDVKD. V dropped 4 bases and J dropped 5 bases, with 16 bases sitting between them. The CDR3 is 15 residues long. The CDR3 sequence is CATSDPGPVAETQYF. CDR3 bases: TGTGCCACCAGTGACCCGGGGCCCGTGGCGGAGACCCAGTACTTC.

At least ten counts were recorded for this clonotype. The chain is built from TRBV12-3 or TRBV12-4 and TRBJ1-1; D may be TRBD1 (5 bases). The CDR3 runs to 12 residues. Deletions cut 4 bases from V and 6 bases from J, with 9 bases between. The CDR3 nucleotides are TGTGCCAGCAGTTGGGGGGGTGCTGAAGCTTTCTTT. It codes for CASSWGGAEAFF.